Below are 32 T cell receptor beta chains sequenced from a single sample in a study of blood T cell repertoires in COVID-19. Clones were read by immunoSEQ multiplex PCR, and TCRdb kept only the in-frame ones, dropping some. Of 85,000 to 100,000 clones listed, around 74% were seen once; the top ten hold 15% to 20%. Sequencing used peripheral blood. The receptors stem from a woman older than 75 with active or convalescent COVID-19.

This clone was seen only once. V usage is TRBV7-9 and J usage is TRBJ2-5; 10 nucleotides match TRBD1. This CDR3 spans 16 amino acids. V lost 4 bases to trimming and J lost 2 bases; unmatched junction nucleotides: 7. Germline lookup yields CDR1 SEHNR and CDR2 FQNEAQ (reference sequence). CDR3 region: CASSSFDRGRQETQYF. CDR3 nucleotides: TGTGCCAGCAGCTCTTTTGACAGGGGGCGACAAGAGACCCAGTACTTC.

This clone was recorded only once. The chain's CDR3 is CASSSGPGQGRREQYF. CDR3 nucleotide sequence: TGCGCCAGCAGCTCTGGGCCCGGACAGGGGAGAAGGGAGCAGTACTTC. The rearrangement links TRBV5-1 to TRBJ2-7; 9 positions agree with TRBD1. V lost 3 bases to trimming and J lost 7 bases; unmatched junction nucleotides: 14. From germline, CDR1 is SGHRS and CDR2 YFSETQ. CDR3 length: 16 residues.

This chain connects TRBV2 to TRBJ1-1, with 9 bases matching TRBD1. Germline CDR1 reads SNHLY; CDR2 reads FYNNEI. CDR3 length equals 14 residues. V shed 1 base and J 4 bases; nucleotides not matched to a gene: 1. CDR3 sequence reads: CASSEGTGATEAFF. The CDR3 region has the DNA TGTGCCAGCAGTGAAGGGACAGGGGCCACTGAAGCTTTCTTT. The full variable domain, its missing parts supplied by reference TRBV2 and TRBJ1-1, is EPEVTQTPSHQVTQMGQEVILRCVPISNHLYFYWYRQILGQKVEFLVSFYNNEISEKSEIFDDQFSVERPDGSNFTLKIRSTKLEDSAMYFCASSEGTGATEAFFGQGTRLTVV.

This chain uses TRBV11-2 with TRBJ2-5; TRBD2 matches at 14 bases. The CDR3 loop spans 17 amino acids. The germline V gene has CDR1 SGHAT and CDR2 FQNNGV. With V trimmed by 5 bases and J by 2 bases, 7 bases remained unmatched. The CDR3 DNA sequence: TGTGCCAGCAGCCCGGGGACTAGCGGGAGAGGGCAAGAGACCCAGTACTTC. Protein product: CASSPGTSGRGQETQYF. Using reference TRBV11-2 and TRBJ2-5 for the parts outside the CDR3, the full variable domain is EAGVAQSPRYKIIEKRQSVAFWCNPISGHATLYWYQQILGQGPKLLIQFQNNGVVDDSQLPKDRFSAERLKGVDSTLKIQPAKLEDSAVYLCASSPGTSGRGQETQYFGPGTRLLVL.

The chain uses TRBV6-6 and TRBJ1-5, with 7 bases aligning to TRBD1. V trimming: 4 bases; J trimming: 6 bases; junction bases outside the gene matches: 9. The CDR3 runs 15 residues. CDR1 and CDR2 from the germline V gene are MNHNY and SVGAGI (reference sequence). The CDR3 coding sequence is TGTGCCAGCAGTTCGTCGCGGGACAGAGGTCAGCCCCAGCATTTT. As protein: CASSSSRDRGQPQHF.

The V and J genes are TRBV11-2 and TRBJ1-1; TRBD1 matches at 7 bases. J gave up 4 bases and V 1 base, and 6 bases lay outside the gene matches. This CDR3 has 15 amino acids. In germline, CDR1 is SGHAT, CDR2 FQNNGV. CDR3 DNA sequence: TGTGCCAGCAGCTTAGGGACAGGCACGTTCACTGAAGCTTTCTTT. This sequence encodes CASSLGTGTFTEAFF.

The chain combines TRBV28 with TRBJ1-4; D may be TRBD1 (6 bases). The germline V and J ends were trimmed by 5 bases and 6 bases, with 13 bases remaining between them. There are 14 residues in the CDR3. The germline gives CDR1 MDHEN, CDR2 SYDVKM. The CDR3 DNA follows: TGTGCCAGCAGTCGACAGGAAGGGGATGAAAAACTGTTTTTT. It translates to CASSRQEGDEKLFF.

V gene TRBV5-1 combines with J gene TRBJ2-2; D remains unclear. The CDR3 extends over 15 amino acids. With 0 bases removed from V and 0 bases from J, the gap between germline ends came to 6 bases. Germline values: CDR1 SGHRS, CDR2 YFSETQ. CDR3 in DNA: TGCGCCAGCAGCTTGGACAGTTCGAACACCGGGGAGCTGTTTTTT. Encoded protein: CASSLDSSNTGELFF.

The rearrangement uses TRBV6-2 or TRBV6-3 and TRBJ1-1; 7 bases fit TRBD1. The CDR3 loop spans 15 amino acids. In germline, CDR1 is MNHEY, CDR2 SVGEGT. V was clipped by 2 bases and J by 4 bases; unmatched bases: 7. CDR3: CASSYQSGGATEAFF. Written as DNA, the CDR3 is TGTGCCAGCAGTTACCAATCAGGGGGAGCCACTGAAGCTTTCTTT.

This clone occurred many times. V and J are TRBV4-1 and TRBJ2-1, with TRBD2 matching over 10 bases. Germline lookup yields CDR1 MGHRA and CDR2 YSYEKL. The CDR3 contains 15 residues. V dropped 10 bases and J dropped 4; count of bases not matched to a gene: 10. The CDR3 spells CATGGSLAGYNEQFF. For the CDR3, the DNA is TGCGCCACCGGGGGGTCACTAGCGGGGTACAATGAGCAGTTCTTC.

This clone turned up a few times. CDR3 protein: CASSSGARSGNEKLFF. For the CDR3, the DNA is TGTGCCAGCAGCTCCGGTGCTCGATCGGGGAATGAAAAACTGTTTTTT. V and J are TRBV5-4 and TRBJ1-4; D gene ambiguous. Looked up from germline, CDR1 is SGHNT and CDR2 is YYREEE (reference sequence). This CDR3 spans 16 amino acids. Between the trimmed V and J ends, which lost 3 bases and 5 bases, there was a span of 17 bases.

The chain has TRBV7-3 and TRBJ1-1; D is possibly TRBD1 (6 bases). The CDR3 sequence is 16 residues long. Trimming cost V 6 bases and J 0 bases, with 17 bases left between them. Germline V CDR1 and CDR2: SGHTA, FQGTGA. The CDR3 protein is CASSFSGGTMNTEAFF. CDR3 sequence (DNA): TGTGCCAGCAGTTTTTCGGGAGGGACAATGAACACTGAAGCTTTCTTT.

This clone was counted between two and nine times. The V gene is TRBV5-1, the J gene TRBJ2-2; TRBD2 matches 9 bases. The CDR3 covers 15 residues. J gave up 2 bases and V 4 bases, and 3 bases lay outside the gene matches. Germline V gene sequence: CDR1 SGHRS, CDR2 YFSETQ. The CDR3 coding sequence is TGCGCCAGCAGCATTAGCGGGAGTAACACCGGGGAGCTGTTTTTT. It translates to CASSISGSNTGELFF.

The CDR3 sequence is CASSFSGQETQYF. The CDR3 DNA sequence: TGTGCCAGCAGTTTTAGCGGCCAAGAGACCCAGTACTTC. The chain couples TRBV12-3 or TRBV12-4 to TRBJ2-5, with D possibly matching TRBD2 (6 bases). The CDR3 runs to 13 residues. The V end lost 3 bases, the J end lost 1 base, and 6 bases lay between the germline ends.

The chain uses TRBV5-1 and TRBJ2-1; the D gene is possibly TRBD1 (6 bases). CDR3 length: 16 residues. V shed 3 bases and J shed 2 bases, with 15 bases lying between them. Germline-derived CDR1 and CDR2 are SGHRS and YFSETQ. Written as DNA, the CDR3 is TGCGCCAGCAGCTCTCAGGGGAGCGTCCCCTACAATGAGCAGTTCTTC. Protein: CASSSQGSVPYNEQFF.

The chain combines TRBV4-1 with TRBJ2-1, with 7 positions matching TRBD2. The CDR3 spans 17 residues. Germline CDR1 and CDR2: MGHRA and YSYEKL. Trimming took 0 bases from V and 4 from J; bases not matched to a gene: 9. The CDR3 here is CASSQEPPLALYNEQFF. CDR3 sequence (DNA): TGCGCCAGCAGCCAAGAACCCCCACTAGCGCTGTACAATGAGCAGTTCTTC.

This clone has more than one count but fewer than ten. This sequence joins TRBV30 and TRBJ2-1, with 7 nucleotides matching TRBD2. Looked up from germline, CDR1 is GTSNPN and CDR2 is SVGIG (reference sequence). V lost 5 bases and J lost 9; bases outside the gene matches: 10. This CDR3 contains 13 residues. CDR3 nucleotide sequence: TGTGCCTGGCGAATGGTGGGAGGGATTGAGCAGTTCTTC. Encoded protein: CAWRMVGGIEQFF.

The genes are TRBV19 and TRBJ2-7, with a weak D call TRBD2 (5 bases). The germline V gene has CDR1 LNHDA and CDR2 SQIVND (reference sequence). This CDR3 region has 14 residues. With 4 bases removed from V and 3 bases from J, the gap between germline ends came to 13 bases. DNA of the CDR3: TGTGCCAGTAGTACCTCAGCGGTTCACTACGAGCAGTACTTC. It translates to CASSTSAVHYEQYF. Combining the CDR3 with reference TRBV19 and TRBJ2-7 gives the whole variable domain DGGITQSPKYLFRKEGQNVTLSCEQNLNHDAMYWYRQDPGQGLRLIYYSQIVNDFQKGDIAEGYSVSREKKESFPLTVTSAQKNPTAFYLCASSTSAVHYEQYFGPGTRLTVT.

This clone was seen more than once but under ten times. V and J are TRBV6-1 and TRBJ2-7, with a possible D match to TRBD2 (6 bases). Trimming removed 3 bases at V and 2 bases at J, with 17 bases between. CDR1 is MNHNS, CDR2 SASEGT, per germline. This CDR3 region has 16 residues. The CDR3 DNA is TGTGCCAGCAGTGATAAGGAGAGAGGGAGGACCTACGAGCAGTACTTC. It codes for CASSDKERGRTYEQYF.

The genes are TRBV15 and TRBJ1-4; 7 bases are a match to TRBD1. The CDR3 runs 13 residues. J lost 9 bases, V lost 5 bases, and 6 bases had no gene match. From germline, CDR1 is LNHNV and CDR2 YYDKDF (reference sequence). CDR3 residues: CATSGKQGQKLFF. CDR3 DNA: TGTGCCACCAGCGGGAAACAGGGGCAAAAACTGTTTTTT.

CDR3 DNA: TGTGCCAGCAGCGTCGGACTAGCGGGATTGGCAGATACGCAGTATTTT. This translates into CASSVGLAGLADTQYF. The chain couples TRBV5-4 to TRBJ2-3, with TRBD2 identical over 12 bases. This CDR3 has 16 residues. The germline V gene has CDR1 SGHNT and CDR2 YYREEE (reference sequence). V shed 4 bases and J 4 bases; nucleotides not matched to a gene: 7.

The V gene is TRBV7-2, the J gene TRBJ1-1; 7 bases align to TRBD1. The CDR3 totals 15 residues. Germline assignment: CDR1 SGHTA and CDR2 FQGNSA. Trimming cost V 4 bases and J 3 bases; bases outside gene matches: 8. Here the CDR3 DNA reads TGTGCCAGCAGCTGGACAGGCCAGGGGGACACTGAAGCTTTCTTT. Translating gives CASSWTGQGDTEAFF.

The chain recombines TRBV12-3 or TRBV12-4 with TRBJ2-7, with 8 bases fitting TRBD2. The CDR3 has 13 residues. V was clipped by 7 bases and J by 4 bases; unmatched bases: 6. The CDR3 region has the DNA TGTGCCAGCACAAGAAGCGGGAGTTACGAGCAGTACTTC. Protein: CASTRSGSYEQYF.

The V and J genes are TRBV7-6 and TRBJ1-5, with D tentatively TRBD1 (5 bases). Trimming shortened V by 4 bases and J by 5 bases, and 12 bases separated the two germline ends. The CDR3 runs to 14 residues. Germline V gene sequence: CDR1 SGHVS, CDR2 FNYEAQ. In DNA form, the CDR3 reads TGTGCCAGCAGCTCCCAGGGAGGTGATCAGCCCCAGCATTTT. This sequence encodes CASSSQGGDQPQHF.

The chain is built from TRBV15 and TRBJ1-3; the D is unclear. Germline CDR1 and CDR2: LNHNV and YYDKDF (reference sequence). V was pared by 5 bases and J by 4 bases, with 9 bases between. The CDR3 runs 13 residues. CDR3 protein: CATSGTGGNTIYF. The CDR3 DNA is TGTGCCACCAGCGGCACCGGGGGAAACACCATATATTTT.

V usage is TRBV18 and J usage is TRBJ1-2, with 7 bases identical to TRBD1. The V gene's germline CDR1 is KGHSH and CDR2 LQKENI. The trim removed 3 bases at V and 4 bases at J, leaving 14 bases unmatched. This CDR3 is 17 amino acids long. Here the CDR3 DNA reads TGTGCCAGCTCACCCTCACAATTAGGACAGGTGGGCTATGGCTACACCTTC. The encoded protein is CASSPSQLGQVGYGYTF.

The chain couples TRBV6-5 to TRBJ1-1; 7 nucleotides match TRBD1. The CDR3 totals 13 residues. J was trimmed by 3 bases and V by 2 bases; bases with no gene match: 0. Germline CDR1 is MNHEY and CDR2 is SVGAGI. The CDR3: CASSYDRDTEAFF. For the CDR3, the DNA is TGTGCCAGCAGTTACGACAGGGACACTGAAGCTTTCTTT.

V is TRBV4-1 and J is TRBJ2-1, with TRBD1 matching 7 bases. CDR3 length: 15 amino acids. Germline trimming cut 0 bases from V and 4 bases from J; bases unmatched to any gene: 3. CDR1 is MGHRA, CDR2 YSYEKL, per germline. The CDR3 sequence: CASSQEEQGYNEQFF. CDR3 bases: TGCGCCAGCAGCCAAGAGGAACAGGGGTACAATGAGCAGTTCTTC.

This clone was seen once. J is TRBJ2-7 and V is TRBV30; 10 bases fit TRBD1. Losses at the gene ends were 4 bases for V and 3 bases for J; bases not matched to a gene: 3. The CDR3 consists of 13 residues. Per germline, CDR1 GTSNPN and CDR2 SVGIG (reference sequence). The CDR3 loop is CAWTRDRGYEQYF. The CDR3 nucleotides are TGTGCCTGGACCCGGGACAGGGGCTACGAGCAGTACTTC.

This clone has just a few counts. CDR3 DNA: TGTGCCAGTAGCGAACAGAGGGACACTGAAGCTTTCTTT. Encoded protein: CASSEQRDTEAFF. V gene TRBV19 combines with J gene TRBJ1-1; D is undetermined. There are 13 residues in the CDR3. The V end was cut by 6 bases, the J end by 3 bases, with 11 bases between. Germline CDR1 and CDR2: LNHDA and SQIVND (reference sequence).

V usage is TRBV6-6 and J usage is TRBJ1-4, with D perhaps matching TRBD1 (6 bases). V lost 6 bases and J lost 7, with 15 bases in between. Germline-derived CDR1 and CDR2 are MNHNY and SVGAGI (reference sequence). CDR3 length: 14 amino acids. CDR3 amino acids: CASREFRGGEKLFF. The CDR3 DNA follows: TGTGCCAGCAGAGAATTCAGGGGCGGTGAAAAACTGTTTTTT.

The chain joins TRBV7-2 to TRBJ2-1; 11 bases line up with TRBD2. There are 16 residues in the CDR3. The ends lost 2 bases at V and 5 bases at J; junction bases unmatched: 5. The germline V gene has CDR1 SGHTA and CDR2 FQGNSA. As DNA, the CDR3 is TGTGCCAGCAGCTTAATTGGGACTAGCGGCCACAATGAGCAGTTCTTC. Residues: CASSLIGTSGHNEQFF.